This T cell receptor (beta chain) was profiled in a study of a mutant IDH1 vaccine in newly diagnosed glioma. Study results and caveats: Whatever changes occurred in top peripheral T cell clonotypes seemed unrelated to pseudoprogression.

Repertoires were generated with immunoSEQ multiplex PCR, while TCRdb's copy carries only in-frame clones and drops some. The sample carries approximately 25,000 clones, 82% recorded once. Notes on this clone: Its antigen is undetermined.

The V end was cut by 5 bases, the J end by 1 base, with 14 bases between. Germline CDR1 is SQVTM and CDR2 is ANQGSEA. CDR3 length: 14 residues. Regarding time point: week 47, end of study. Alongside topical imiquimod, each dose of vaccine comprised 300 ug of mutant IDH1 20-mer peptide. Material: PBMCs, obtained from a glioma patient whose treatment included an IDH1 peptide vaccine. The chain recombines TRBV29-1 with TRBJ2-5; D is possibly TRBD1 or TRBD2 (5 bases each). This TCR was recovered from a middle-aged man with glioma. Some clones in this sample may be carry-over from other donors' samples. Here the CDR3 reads CSVYRDVGQETQYF. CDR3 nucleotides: TGCAGCGTTTATAGGGACGTGGGCCAAGAGACCCAGTACTTC. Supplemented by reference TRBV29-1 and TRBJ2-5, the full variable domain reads SAVISQKPSRDICQRGTSLTIQCQVDSQVTMMFWYRQQPGQSLTLIATANQGSEATYESGFVIDKFPISRPNLTFSTLTVSNMSPEDSSIYLCSVYRDVGQETQYFGPGTRLLVL.